This T cell receptor beta chain was retrieved from a study of cytomegalovirus exposure and HLA in healthy donors. Study findings and constraints: Reports indicated that the classifier achieved high specificity and sensitivity in diagnosing cytomegalovirus status. Researchers reported in a later analysis that a missense DCLRE1C variant was tied to TCR beta V- and J-gene trimming. Data from an earlier analysis indicated that most TCR beta V segments were productive either about 90% or about 30% of the time.

This clone was detected once. Its antigen is undetermined. From germline, CDR1 is SGHTA and CDR2 FQGNSA. The length of the CDR3 is 18 residues. J lost 0 bases, V lost 1 base, and 10 bases had no gene match. Use of 60 Vbeta and 13 Jbeta primers characterized the PCR. TCRdb's copy holds only in-frame clones and misses some; the assay was immunoSEQ multiplex PCR. Of some 200,000 clones listed, around 88% were seen once; the top ten hold roughly 1%. The chain uses TRBV7-2 and TRBJ2-7; 9 bases match TRBD2. The receptor was isolated from a young woman in good health and CMV-seronegative. The sample taken for sequencing was PBMCs. CDR3 in amino acids: CASSLGLFSGSVSYEQYF. In nucleotides, the CDR3 is TGTGCCAGCAGCTTAGGCCTCTTTAGCGGGAGTGTCTCCTACGAGCAGTACTTC.